This T cell receptor beta chain appears in the sequencing data of a study of blood T cell repertoires in COVID-19. Overall study context: COVID-19 samples from acute and convalescent phases originated in the United States, Italy and Spain. PBMCs, B-cell-depleted T cells, or T cells were the source of the cDNA or gDNA that made up the material.

This clone is a singleton in its sample. Original handling: Reference gene primer amplification gave estimated nucleated cell counts. The repertoire was sequenced with immunoSEQ multiplex PCR; TCRdb's copy has only in-frame clones and lacks some. That table is the source of V, J and clone size, and D and trimming were worked out from the DNA. The sample has some 290,000 clones, 87% seen once. Sequenced: peripheral blood. This receptor was identified in a woman between 50 and 59 years old who had recovered from COVID-19.

DNA for the CDR3: TGTGCCAGCAGCTGGGACAGGGGTTACACTGAAGCTTTCTTT. It encodes CASSWDRGYTEAFF. The chain uses TRBV5-6 and TRBJ1-1, with 10 bases identical to TRBD1. The CDR3 is 14 residues long. CDR1 SGHDT and CDR2 YYEEEE come from the germline V gene. The junction had 2 bases not matched to a gene; V was cut back by 3 bases and J by 3 bases.